These T cell receptor beta chains were read from a single sample in a study of Ad26.COV2.S vaccination and SARS-CoV-2 variants. Clones were read by immunoSEQ multiplex PCR, and TCRdb kept only the in-frame ones, dropping some. The sample lists about 350,000 clones; 70% to 90% were seen once. Material: peripheral blood, obtained in a trial of Ad26.COV2.S vaccine versus placebo. These receptors were obtained from a person aged 18 to 65 who received the Ad26.COV2.S COVID-19 vaccine or a placebo. Both conserved end residues are part of each CDR3. Each record gives: J gene, V gene, CDR3 protein.

J gene: TRBJ2-7
V gene: TRBV18
CDR3 protein: CASTPGQGFSYEQYF

J gene: TRBJ2-1
V gene: TRBV9
CDR3 protein: CASSVVFDRGEQFF

J gene: TRBJ2-1
V gene: TRBV19
CDR3 protein: CASSISQGGEVVGQFF

J gene: TRBJ2-7
V gene: TRBV16
CDR3 protein: CASSQAGSYEQYF

J gene: TRBJ2-7
V gene: TRBV7-2
CDR3 protein: CASSRDRGEEQYF

J gene: TRBJ1-1
V gene: TRBV19
CDR3 protein: CASSWGPREAFF

J gene: TRBJ1-6
V gene: TRBV7-3
CDR3 protein: CASSLRSRANNSPLHF

J gene: TRBJ2-5
V gene: TRBV5-6
CDR3 protein: CASSLDGFGETQYF

J gene: TRBJ2-1
V gene: TRBV29-1
CDR3 protein: CSVQGFPNRNEQFF

J gene: TRBJ1-1
V gene: TRBV29-1
CDR3 protein: CSVQSMGDTEAFF